Shown below are 12 T cell receptor beta chains from a single sample sequenced in a study of shared clonotypes between healthy human individuals. The protocol was immunoSEQ multiplex PCR, while the TCRdb copy is restricted to in-frame clones and leaves out a portion. The repertoire holds 2 million to 2.5 million clones, about 90% seen once, with around 0.4% in the top ten. The sample was naive CD4+ T cells from PBMCs. Subset described: CD45RA+ positively selected. The receptors come from a man aged 18 to 29 in good health. Some clones in this sample may be carry-over from other donors' samples.

The rearrangement uses TRBV28 and TRBJ2-3; TRBD2 agrees at 8 bases. Trimming at V came to 4 bases and at J to 6 bases, leaving 9 bases not matched to a gene. The CDR3 has 15 amino acids. Germline V gene sequence: CDR1 MDHEN, CDR2 SYDVKM. The CDR3 nucleotides are TGTGCCAGCAGTTCTACGGGAGGGCCGAGGGATACGCAGTATTTT. Amino acid sequence: CASSSTGGPRDTQYF.

This clone was seen just once. J is TRBJ2-1 and V is TRBV1. TRBV1 is recorded as a pseudogene. The length of the CDR3 is 12 residues. CDR3 sequence: CTSSRGNNEQFF. The CDR3 nucleotides read TGCACCAGCAGCCGGGGGAACAATGAGCAGTTCTTC.

The chain recombines TRBV5-6 with TRBJ1-2, with D maybe TRBD1 (5 bases). Germline lookup yields CDR1 SGHDT and CDR2 YYEEEE. This CDR3 comprises 17 residues. Trimming left V 3 bases short and J 4 bases short, with 22 bases between. The chain's CDR3 is CASSSGPRELGGYGYTF. CDR3 coding DNA: TGTGCCAGCAGCTCGGGACCCAGGGAATTGGGGGGCTATGGCTACACCTTC.

The V call is TRBV6-1, the J call TRBJ2-5; D is uncertain. CDR1 is MNHNS, CDR2 SASEGT, per germline. The V end lost 0 bases, the J end lost 1 base, and 12 bases lay between the germline ends. The CDR3 totals 16 residues. CDR3: CASSEAPGPGQETQYF. Written as DNA, the CDR3 is TGTGCCAGCAGTGAAGCCCCGGGTCCCGGCCAAGAGACCCAGTACTTC.

The chain links TRBV6-1 to TRBJ2-1; maybe TRBD2 (6 bases). Trimming took off 5 bases at V and 4 bases at J, with 15 bases between the two ends. The CDR3 covers 15 residues. In germline, CDR1 is MNHNS, CDR2 SASEGT. The DNA for the CDR3 is TGTGCCAGCAGTAGTATCGGGAGTTCTTACAATGAGCAGTTCTTC. Amino acid sequence: CASSSIGSSYNEQFF.

The CDR3 sequence: CASSETGAYEQYF. The CDR3 DNA reads as TGTGCCAGCAGTGAGACAGGCGCCTACGAGCAGTACTTC. The chain combines TRBV25-1 with TRBJ2-5; D is possibly TRBD1 (6 bases). Matching the DNA end better, TRBJ2-7 makes the J call doubtful. Per germline, CDR1 MGHDK and CDR2 SYGVNS. The CDR3 totals 13 residues.

This clone occurred a few times. The chain has TRBV29-1 and TRBJ1-1; no firm D call. The CDR3 contains 11 residues. V lost 3 bases, J lost 1 base, and 3 bases lay in between. Germline V gives CDR1 SQVTM, CDR2 ANQGSEA. CDR3 region: CSVDENTEAFF. As DNA, the CDR3 is TGCAGCGTTGACGAGAACACTGAAGCTTTCTTT.

On this clone: At the DNA level, this CDR3 is encoded by other sequences in the same sample as well. The genes are TRBV7-2 and TRBJ2-1, with D hard to call. Trimming removed 0 bases at V and 7 bases at J, with 7 bases between. The CDR3 runs to 13 residues. Looked up from germline, CDR1 is SGHTA and CDR2 is FQGNSA. The chain's CDR3 is CASSLARRNEQFF. The CDR3, as DNA: TGTGCCAGCAGCTTAGCGAGGAGAAATGAGCAGTTCTTC.

The genes are TRBV28 and TRBJ2-1, with 9 bases identical to TRBD1. The V and J ends lost 5 bases and 5 bases, in that order; junction bases with no gene match: 10. This CDR3 is built from 16 residues. CDR1 is MDHEN, CDR2 SYDVKM, per germline. Here the CDR3 reads CASSLPGQGSDNEQFF. The CDR3 DNA sequence: TGTGCCAGCAGTCTCCCGGGACAGGGTTCGGACAATGAGCAGTTCTTC.

In its sample, this clone was seen once. V is TRBV10-3 and J is TRBJ1-2; the D is unclear. This CDR3 has 13 amino acids. V lost 4 bases and J lost 5, with 11 bases in between. Per germline, CDR1 ENHRY and CDR2 SYGVKD. The CDR3 sequence: CAISARGWYGYTF. In nucleotides, the CDR3 is TGTGCCATCAGTGCCCGGGGATGGTATGGCTACACCTTC.

This clone was picked up one time. The chain links TRBV5-4 to TRBJ1-2; 7 bases agree with TRBD1. The germline V gene encodes CDR1 SGHNT and CDR2 YYREEE (reference sequence). Trimming cost V 4 bases and J 0 bases; bases outside gene matches: 12. This CDR3 is built from 17 residues. The CDR3 nucleotides read TGTGCCAGCAGCACCCCGGACAGGATACTAACTAACTATGGCTACACCTTC. This translates into CASSTPDRILTNYGYTF. The full variable domain, completed using reference TRBV5-4 and TRBJ1-2, is ETGVTQSPTHLIKTRGQQVTLRCSSQSGHNTVSWYQQALGQGPQFIFQYYREEENGRGNFPPRFSGLQFPNYSSELNVNALELDDSALYLCASSTPDRILTNYGYTFGSGTRLTVV.

V is TRBV10-2 and J is TRBJ1-1, with D tentatively TRBD1 (6 bases). This CDR3 comprises 13 residues. The V gene's germline CDR1 is WSHSY and CDR2 SAAADI. V lost 6 bases and J 1 base, leaving 9 bases between the germline ends. The CDR3 loop is CASRRGGNTEAFF. The CDR3 DNA follows: TGCGCCAGCAGAAGGGGGGGGAACACTGAAGCTTTCTTT.